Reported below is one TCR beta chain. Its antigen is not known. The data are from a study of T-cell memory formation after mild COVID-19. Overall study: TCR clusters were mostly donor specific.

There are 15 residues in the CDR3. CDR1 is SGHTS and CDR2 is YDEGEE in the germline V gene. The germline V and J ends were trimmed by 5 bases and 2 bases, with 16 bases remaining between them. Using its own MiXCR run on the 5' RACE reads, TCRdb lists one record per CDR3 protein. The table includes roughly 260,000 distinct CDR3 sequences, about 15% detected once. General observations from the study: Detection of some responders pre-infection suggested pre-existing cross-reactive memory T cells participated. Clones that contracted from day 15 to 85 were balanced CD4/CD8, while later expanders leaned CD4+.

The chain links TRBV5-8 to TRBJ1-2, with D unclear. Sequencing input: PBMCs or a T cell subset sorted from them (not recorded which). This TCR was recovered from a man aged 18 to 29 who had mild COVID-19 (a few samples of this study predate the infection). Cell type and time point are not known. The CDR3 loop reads CASRSPRAQNYGYTF. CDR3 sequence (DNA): TGTGCCAGCAGGTCTCCCAGAGCGCAAAACTATGGCTACACCTTC.